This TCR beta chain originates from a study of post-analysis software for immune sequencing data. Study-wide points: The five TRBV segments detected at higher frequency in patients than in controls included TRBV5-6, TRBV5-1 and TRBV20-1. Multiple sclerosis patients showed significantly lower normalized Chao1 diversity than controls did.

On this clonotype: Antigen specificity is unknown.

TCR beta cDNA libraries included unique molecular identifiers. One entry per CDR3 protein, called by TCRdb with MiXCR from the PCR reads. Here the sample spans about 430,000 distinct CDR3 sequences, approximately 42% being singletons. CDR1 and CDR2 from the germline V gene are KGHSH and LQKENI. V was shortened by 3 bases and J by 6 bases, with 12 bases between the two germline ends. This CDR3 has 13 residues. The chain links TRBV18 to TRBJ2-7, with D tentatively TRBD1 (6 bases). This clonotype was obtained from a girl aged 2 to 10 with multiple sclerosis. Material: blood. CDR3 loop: CASSPPGQSEQYF. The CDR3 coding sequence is TGTGCCAGCTCACCCCCGGGACAATCCGAGCAGTACTTC.